The 7 T cell receptor beta chains in this list originate from one sample, sequenced in a study of T cell clonality in common variable immunodeficiency (dated by TCRdb to between 2014 and 2016). Broad study findings and their caveats: CVID TCRbeta sequences were reported to have fewer deletions and N-nucleotide insertions and to lack highly modified clones with 13 or more V deletions.

No antigen has been assigned to these receptors. Library creation used the immunoSEQ multiplex PCR assay. The immuneACCESS repertoire file appears here via TCRdb, limited to in-frame rearrangements. These files lack a portion of the clones; in checked studies, under half of the deficit traces to unresolved V genes, and the cause of the others is not known. Across this sample, more than 8,000 clones were tabulated and none appeared just once. The ten most abundant clones make up approximately 4.3% of the sample. The sequencing sample was made of peripheral blood mononuclear cells. These receptors were obtained from a human donor with common variable immunodeficiency.

In this sample, this clone turned up many times. The sequenced CDR3 bases are TGTGCCAGCAGCACGTACGGGGGGCAGGGAGAGACC. This sequence encodes CASSTYGGQGET. In full, the CDR3 reads CASSTYGGQGETQYF. The chain is built from TRBV7-8 and TRBJ2-5, with D possibly matching TRBD2 (7 bases). The read ends 3 residues early relative to the CDR3; the germline J gene fills the gap. Trimming left V 5 bases short and J 4 bases short, with 17 bases between. The length of the CDR3 is 15 residues. CDR1 and CDR2 from the germline V gene are SGHVS and FQNEAQ. The full variable domain, in which reference TRBV7-8 and TRBJ2-5 provide the parts outside the CDR3, is GAGVSQSPRYKVAKRGQDVALRCDPISGHVSLFWYQQALGQGPEFLTYFQNEAQLDKSGLPSDRFFAERPEGSVSTLKIQRTQQEDSAVYLCASSTYGGQGETQYFGPGTRLLVL.

This clone was recorded at least ten times. The read terminates 3 residues ahead of where the CDR3 ends, so the germline J gene completes it. The chain combines TRBV2 with TRBJ2-7, with 7 bases matching TRBD2. The V and J ends lost 2 bases and 3 bases, in that order; junction bases with no gene match: 16. The germline V gene encodes CDR1 SNHLY and CDR2 FYNNEI. This CDR3 contains 18 residues. CDR3 in amino acids: CASSERGSHRLEGYEQYF. CDR3 DNA, as far as it was read: TGTGCCAGCAGTGAACGCGGGAGTCATAGATTAGAGGGCTACGAG.

This clone was seen repeatedly, ten times or more. Coverage ceases 3 residues before the CDR3 finishes, and the germline J gene fills in the end. This chain links TRBV29-1 with TRBJ1-4; D unresolved. CDR1 is SQVTM and CDR2 is ANQGSEA in the germline V gene. The CDR3 consists of 13 residues. V lost 3 bases, J lost 8 bases, and 13 bases lay in between. The CDR3 DNA, read in part, is TGCAGCGTTGAGCTGGTGTCCCGGGAAAAA. Residues: CSVELVSREK. The entire CDR3 sequence reads CSVELVSREKLFF.

Concerning this clone itself: The junction and the germline gene differ at one end; a read error may be behind it. The read ends 3 residues before the CDR3 terminus; that terminus is restored from the germline J gene. The V and J genes are TRBV19 and TRBJ2-7; D not certain. The germline V gene has CDR1 LNHDA and CDR2 SQIVND (reference sequence). The CDR3 loop spans 14 amino acids. Here the CDR3 reads CAISIERPPYEQYF. The sequenced part of the CDR3 DNA is TGTGCCATTAGTATCGAGAGGCCCCCATACGAG.

Ten or more counts support this clone. The missing CDR3 end, 3 residues past where the read stops, is filled in from the germline J gene. The chain has TRBV5-8 and TRBJ2-1; D may be TRBD1 (7 bases). The germline V gene has CDR1 SGHTS and CDR2 YDEGEE. V was pared by 5 bases and J by 7 bases, with 19 bases between. CDR3 size: 15 residues. CDR3: CASRGWRGRKNEQFF. The sequenced CDR3 bases are TGTGCCAGCAGAGGTTGGAGGGGGCGCAAAAATGAG.

This clone has a count of ten or more. CDR3 bases read: TGTGCCAGCAGTTTAGGCACAGGAGGAAATCAGCCC. Protein sequence: CASSLGTGGNQP. The full CDR3 sequence reads CASSLGTGGNQPQHF. V gene TRBV12-3 or TRBV12-4 combines with J gene TRBJ1-5; D perhaps matches TRBD1 (5 bases). The read ends 3 residues early relative to the CDR3; the germline J gene fills the gap. The V end lost 1 base, the J end lost 4 bases, and 11 bases lay between the germline ends. This CDR3 region has 15 residues.

At least ten counts were recorded for this clone. The CDR3 spells CASSKQWDYGYTF. The sequenced CDR3 bases are TGTGCCAGCAGCAAACAGTGGGACTATGGC. The chain joins TRBV14 to TRBJ1-2; D is unresolved. The read is 3 residues too short to cover the CDR3 end, so that end is filled in from the germline J gene. The ends were cut back, 5 bases at V and 3 bases at J, with 10 bases in the middle. In germline, CDR1 is SGHDN, CDR2 FVKESK. This CDR3 region has 13 residues.